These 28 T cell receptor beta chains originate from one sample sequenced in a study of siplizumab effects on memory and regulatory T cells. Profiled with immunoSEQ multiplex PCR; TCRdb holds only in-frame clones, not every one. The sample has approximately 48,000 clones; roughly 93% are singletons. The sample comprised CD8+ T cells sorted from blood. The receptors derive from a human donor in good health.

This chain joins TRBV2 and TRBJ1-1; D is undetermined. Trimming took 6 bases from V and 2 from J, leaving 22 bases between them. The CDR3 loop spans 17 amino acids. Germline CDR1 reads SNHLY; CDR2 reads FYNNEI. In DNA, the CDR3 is TGTGCCAGCAGCAATGGACCCCCGGGCCGGGGTAACACTGAAGCTTTCTTT. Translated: CASSNGPPGRGNTEAFF.

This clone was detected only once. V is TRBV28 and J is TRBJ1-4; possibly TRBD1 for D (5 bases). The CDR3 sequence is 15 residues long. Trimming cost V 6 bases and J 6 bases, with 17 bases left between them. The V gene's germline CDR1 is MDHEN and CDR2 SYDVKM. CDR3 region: CASRGRGRGDEKLFF. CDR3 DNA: TGTGCCAGCAGGGGGCGGGGTCGGGGCGATGAAAAACTGTTTTTT. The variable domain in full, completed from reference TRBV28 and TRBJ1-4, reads DVKVTQSSRYLVKRTGEKVFLECVQDMDHENMFWYRQDPGLGLRLIYFSYDVKMKEKGDIPEGYSVSREKKERFSLILESASTNQTSMYLCASRGRGRGDEKLFFGSGTQLSVL.

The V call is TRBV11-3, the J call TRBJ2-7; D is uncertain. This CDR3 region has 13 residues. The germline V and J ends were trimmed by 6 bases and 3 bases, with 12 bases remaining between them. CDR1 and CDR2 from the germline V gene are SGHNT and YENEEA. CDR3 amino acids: CASSLRGDYEQYF. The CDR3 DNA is TGTGCCAGCAGTCTTCGAGGTGACTACGAGCAGTACTTC.

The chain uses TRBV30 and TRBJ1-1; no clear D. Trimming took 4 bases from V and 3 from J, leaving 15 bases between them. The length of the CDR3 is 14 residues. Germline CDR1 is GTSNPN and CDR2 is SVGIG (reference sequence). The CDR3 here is CAWNAGISYTEAFF. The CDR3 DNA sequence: TGTGCCTGGAACGCCGGGATCTCCTACACTGAAGCTTTCTTT.

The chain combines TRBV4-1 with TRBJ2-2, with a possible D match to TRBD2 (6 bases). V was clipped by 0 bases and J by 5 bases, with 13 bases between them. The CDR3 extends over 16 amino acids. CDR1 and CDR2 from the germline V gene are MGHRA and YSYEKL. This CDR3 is CASSQEVGSRTGELFF. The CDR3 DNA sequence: TGCGCCAGCAGCCAAGAGGTCGGGAGCAGGACCGGGGAGCTGTTTTTT.

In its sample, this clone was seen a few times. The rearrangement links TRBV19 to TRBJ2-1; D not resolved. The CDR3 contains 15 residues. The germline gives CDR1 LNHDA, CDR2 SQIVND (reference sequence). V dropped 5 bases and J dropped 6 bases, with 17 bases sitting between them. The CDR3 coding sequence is TGTGCCAGTAGTGATTTCGGACCTGTGTTCAATGAGCAGTTCTTC. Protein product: CASSDFGPVFNEQFF.

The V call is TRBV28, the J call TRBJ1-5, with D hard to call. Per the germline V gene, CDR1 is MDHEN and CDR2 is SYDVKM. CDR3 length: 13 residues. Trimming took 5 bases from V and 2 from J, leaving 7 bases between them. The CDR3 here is CASSDKGNQPQHF. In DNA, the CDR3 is TGTGCCAGCAGTGACAAAGGCAATCAGCCCCAGCATTTT.

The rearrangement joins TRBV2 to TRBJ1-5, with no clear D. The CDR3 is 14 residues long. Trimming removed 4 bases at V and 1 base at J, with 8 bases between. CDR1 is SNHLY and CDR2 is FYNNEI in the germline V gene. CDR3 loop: CASSVGSSNQPQHF. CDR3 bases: TGTGCCAGCAGTGTTGGTTCGAGCAATCAGCCCCAGCATTTT.

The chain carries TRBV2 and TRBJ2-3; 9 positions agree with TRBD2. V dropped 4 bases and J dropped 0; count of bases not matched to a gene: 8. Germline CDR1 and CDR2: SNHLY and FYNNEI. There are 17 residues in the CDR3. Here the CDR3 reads CASSAWSSGTSTDTQYF. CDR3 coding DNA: TGTGCCAGCAGTGCGTGGTCTAGCGGGACTAGCACAGATACGCAGTATTTT.

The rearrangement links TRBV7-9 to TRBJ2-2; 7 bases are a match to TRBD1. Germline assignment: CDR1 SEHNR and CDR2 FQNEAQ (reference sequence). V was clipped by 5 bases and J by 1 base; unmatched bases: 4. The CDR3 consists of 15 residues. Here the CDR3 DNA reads TGTGCCAGCAGCCGAGGGACAGTGAACACCGGGGAGCTGTTTTTT. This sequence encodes CASSRGTVNTGELFF.

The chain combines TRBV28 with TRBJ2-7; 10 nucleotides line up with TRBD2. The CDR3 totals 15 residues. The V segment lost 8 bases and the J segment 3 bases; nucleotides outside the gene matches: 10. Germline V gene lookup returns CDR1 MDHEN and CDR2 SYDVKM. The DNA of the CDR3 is TGTGCCAGCGTTTCGAGCGGGAGGGCCAGCTACGAGCAGTACTTC. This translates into CASVSSGRASYEQYF.

CDR3 coding DNA: TGTGCCAGTAATTTCGGGCCATCCTCTGCAACTAATGAAAAACTGTTTTTT. It is translated as CASNFGPSSATNEKLFF. The chain combines TRBV19 with TRBJ1-4; D gene ambiguous. The germline gives CDR1 LNHDA, CDR2 SQIVND (reference sequence). This CDR3 has 17 residues. Trimming left V 7 bases short and J 0 bases short, with 18 bases between.

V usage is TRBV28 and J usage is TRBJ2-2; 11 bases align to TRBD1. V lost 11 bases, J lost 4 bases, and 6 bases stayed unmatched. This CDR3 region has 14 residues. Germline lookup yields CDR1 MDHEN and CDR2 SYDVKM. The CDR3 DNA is TGTGCCGTTTCTGGGACAGGGGGCACCGGGGAGCTGTTTTTT. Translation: CAVSGTGGTGELFF.

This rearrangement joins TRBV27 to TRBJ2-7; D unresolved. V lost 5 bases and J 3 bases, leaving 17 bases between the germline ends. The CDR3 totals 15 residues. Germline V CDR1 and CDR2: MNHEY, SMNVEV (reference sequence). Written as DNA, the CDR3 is TGTGCCAGCAGTCAAGACCAAACCCCCTTCTACGAGCAGTACTTC. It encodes CASSQDQTPFYEQYF.

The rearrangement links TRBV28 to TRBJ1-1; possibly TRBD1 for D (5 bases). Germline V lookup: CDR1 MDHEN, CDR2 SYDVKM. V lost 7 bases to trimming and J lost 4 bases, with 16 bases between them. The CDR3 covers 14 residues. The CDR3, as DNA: TGTGCCAGCAACCTGAGGGGTTACCTCACTGAAGCTTTCTTT. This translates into CASNLRGYLTEAFF.

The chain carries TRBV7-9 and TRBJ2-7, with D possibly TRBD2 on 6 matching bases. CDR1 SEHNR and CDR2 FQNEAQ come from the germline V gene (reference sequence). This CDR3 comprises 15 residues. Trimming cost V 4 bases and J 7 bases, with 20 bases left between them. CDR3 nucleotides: TGTGCCAGCAGCTCCCGGGACTCAAGGCCCCGGGAGCAGTACTTC. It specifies CASSSRDSRPREQYF.

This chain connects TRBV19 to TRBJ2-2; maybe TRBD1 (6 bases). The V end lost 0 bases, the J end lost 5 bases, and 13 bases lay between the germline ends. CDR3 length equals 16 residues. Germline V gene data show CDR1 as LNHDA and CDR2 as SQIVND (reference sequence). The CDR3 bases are TGTGCCAGTAGTATAGATACAGGGCAGTTTACCGGGGAGCTGTTTTTT. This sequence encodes CASSIDTGQFTGELFF.

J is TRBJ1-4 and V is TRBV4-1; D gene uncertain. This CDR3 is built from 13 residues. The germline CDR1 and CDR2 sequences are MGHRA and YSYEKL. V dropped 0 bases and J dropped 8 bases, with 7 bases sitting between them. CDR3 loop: CASSQDSREKLFF. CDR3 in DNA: TGCGCCAGCAGCCAAGACTCGAGGGAAAAACTGTTTTTT.

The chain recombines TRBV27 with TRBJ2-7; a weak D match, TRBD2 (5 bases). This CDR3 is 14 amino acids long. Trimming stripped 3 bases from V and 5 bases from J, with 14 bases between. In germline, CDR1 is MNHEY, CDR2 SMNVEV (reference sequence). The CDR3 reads CASSFPPPGNEQYF. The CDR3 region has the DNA TGTGCCAGCAGTTTCCCACCCCCGGGAAACGAGCAGTACTTC.

CDR3 nucleotide sequence: TGTGCCAGCAGCCAAGATGCGGGGGCGATAGGTCAAGAAAAACTGTTTTTT. This gives the protein CASSQDAGAIGQEKLFF. This chain connects TRBV14 to TRBJ1-4; D is perhaps TRBD1 (6 bases). Per the germline V gene, CDR1 is SGHDN and CDR2 is FVKESK. The CDR3 is made up of 17 amino acids. V dropped 0 bases and J dropped 8 bases, with 19 bases sitting between them.

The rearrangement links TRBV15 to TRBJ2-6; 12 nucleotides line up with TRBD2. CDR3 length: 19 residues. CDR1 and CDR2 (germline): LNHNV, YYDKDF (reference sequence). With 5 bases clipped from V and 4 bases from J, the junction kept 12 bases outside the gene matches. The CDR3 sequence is CATSALAGGGLSGANVLTF. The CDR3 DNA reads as TGTGCCACCAGCGCACTAGCGGGAGGAGGGCTTAGCGGGGCCAACGTCCTGACTTTC. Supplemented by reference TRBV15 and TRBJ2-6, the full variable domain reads DAMVIQNPRYQVTQFGKPVTLSCSQTLNHNVMYWYQQKSSQAPKLLFHYYDKDFNNEADTPDNFQSRRPNTSFCFLDIRSPGLGDTAMYLCATSALAGGGLSGANVLTFGAGSRLTVL.

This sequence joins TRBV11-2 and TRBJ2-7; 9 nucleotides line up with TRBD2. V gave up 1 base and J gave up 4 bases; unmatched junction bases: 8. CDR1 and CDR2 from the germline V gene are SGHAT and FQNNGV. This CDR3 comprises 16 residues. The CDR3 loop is CASSLVFSGSRYEQYF. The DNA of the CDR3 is TGTGCCAGCAGCTTAGTTTTTAGCGGGAGTAGGTACGAGCAGTACTTC.

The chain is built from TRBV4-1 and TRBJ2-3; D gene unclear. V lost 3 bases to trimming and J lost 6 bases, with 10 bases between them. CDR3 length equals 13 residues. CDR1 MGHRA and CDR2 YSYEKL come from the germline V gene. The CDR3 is CASSQPTGDTQYF. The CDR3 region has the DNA TGCGCCAGCAGCCAGCCGACCGGGGATACGCAGTATTTT.

Written as DNA, the CDR3 is TGTGCCAGCAGTTTCAACGGATATAGCAATCAGCCCCAGCATTTT. It specifies CASSFNGYSNQPQHF. The chain uses TRBV27 and TRBJ1-5; D unclear. Trimming stripped 3 bases from V and 0 bases from J, with 9 bases between. The germline V gene has CDR1 MNHEY and CDR2 SMNVEV (reference sequence). The CDR3 sequence is 15 residues long.

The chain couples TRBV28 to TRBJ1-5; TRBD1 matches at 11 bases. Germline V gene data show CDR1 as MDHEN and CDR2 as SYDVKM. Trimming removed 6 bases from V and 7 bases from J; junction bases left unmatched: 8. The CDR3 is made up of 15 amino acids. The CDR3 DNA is TGTGCCAGCAGCCTCGGACAGGGGGCGCGGCAGCCCCAGCATTTT. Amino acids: CASSLGQGARQPQHF.

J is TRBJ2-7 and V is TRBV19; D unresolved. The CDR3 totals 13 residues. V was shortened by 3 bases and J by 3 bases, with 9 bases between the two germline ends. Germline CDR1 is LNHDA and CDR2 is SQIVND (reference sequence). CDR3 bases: TGTGCCAGTAGTATCCTGATGAACTACGAGCAGTACTTC. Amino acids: CASSILMNYEQYF.

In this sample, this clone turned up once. CDR3 sequence (DNA): TGTGCCAGCAGCTTAACAGGCGCTCCAGATACGCAGTATTTT. Translated: CASSLTGAPDTQYF. The chain employs TRBV7-9 and TRBJ2-3; D might be TRBD1 (5 bases). The CDR3 loop spans 14 amino acids. Looked up from germline, CDR1 is SEHNR and CDR2 is FQNEAQ (reference sequence). Trimming took 2 bases from V and 4 from J, leaving 10 bases between them. The variable domain in full, completed from reference TRBV7-9 and TRBJ2-3, reads DTGVSQNPRHKITKRGQNVTFRCDPISEHNRLYWYRQTLGQGPEFLTYFQNEAQLEKSRLLSDRFSAERPKGSFSTLEIQRTEQGDSAMYLCASSLTGAPDTQYFGPGTRLTVL.

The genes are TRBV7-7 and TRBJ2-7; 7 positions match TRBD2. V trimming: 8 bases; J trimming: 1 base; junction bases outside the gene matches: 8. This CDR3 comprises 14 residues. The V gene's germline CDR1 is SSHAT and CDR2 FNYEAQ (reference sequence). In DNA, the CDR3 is TGTGCCAGCCAAGAGGCTAGCGGATCCTACGAGCAGTACTTC. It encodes CASQEASGSYEQYF.